This T cell receptor (beta chain) was found in a study of shared clonotypes between healthy human individuals. The CDR3 totals 13 residues. Germline V gene sequence: CDR1 SGHVS, CDR2 FNYEAQ. Trimming pared 5 bases from V and 7 bases from J, leaving 14 bases between. The protocol was immunoSEQ multiplex PCR, while the TCRdb copy is restricted to in-frame clones and leaves out a portion. This sample has around 500,000 clones; 70% to 80% occur once, and the top ten carry roughly 13%. The sequence was obtained from a woman aged 40-49 years in good health. Some clones in this sample may be carry-over from other donors' samples. The V gene is TRBV7-6, the J gene TRBJ1-1; no firm D call. The specimen sequenced was PBMCs. CDR3 sequence: CASSQTLDREAFF. The CDR3 region has the DNA TGTGCCAGCAGCCAAACCCTGGACCGTGAAGCTTTCTTT.